Listed below are T cell receptor beta chains from one sample, sequenced in a study of cytomegalovirus exposure and HLA in healthy donors. Assay used: immunoSEQ multiplex PCR; TCRdb lists only in-frame clones, some missing. The sample holds 30,000 to 40,000 clones, approximately 92% seen once. Input material: PBMCs. These receptors all come from a man aged 18 to 29 in good health and CMV-seronegative. The CDR3 runs from the conserved cysteine through the conserved F or W. D genes are given only for firm matches. Clone size is stated in some rows and not others, as once, few, many or a class when expanded.

TRBJ1-1 | . | . | TRBV19 | TGTGCCAGTATAGGCAGGGCAAAGACTGAAGCTTTCTTT | CASIGRAKTEAFF
TRBJ2-7 | TRBD1 | . | TRBV19 | TGTGCCAGTAGTATAGAGGGGACAGCGACCGAGCAGTACTTC | CASSIEGTATEQYF
TRBJ2-3 | TRBD2 | . | TRBV5-1 | TGCGCCAGCAGTCCCTCGGGACTAGCGGGAGAGGAAATTATGGCGGCAGATACGCAGTATTTT | CASSPSGLAGEEIMAADTQYF
TRBJ2-5 | . | . | TRBV5-6 | TGTGCCAGCAGCTTGGCAGGGTCTGAGACCCAGTACTTC | CASSLAGSETQYF
TRBJ2-2 | . | . | TRBV7-2 | TGTGCCAGCAGCTTAGTGCAGACCGGGGAGCTGTTTTTT | CASSLVQTGELFF
TRBJ1-2 | . | . | TRBV6-1 | TGTGCCAGCACACTTCAGGGAGGGCTCGATGGCTACACCTTC | CASTLQGGLDGYTF
TRBJ2-6 | TRBD1 | . | TRBV14 | TGTGCCAGCAGCCAAGTCGGGACAGGGGCGAGCTCTGGGGCCAACGTCCTGACTTTC | CASSQVGTGASSGANVLTF
TRBJ1-2 | . | . | TRBV5-6 | TGTGCCAGCAGTTCAAACTATGGCTACACCTTC | CASSSNYGYTF
TRBJ2-3 | TRBD2 | . | TRBV30 | TGTGCCTGGAGTCGCGGCTCCGGGACTAGAGGAGATACGCAGTATTTT | CAWSRGSGTRGDTQYF
TRBJ1-1 | . | once | TRBV4-1 | TGCGCCAGCAGCCAAGGGCACCCTCGCGGGAACACTGAAGCTTTCTTT | CASSQGHPRGNTEAFF
TRBJ1-2 | . | . | TRBV29-1 | TGCAGCGTAACTGGGGGCAGTGGAACTAACTATGGCTACACCTTC | CSVTGGSGTNYGYTF
TRBJ1-2 | TRBD1 | . | TRBV10-2 | TGCGCCAGCAGTGAGAACCAGGGACAGGGTAATGGCTACACCTTC | CASSENQGQGNGYTF
TRBJ2-3 | . | . | TRBV6-1 | TGTGCCAGCAGTGAAACCGGCGGGGGCACAGATACGCAGTATTTT | CASSETGGGTDTQYF
TRBJ2-1 | . | . | TRBV5-6 | TGTGCCAGCAGCCCTTGGAATGAGGGAAGGAATGAGCAGTTCTTC | CASSPWNEGRNEQFF
TRBJ2-7 | . | . | TRBV7-9 | TGTGCCAGCAGCTTAGAACTCTCCTACGAGCAGTACTTC | CASSLELSYEQYF
TRBJ2-3 | TRBD2 | . | TRBV5-1 | TGCGCCAGCAGAATGACTAGCGAGGCCACAGATACGCAGTATTTT | CASRMTSEATDTQYF
TRBJ1-3 | TRBD1 | . | TRBV28 | TGTGCCAGCAGTTTCAGGGCACAGGGGTCGTACGGAAACACCATATATTTT | CASSFRAQGSYGNTIYF
TRBJ2-3 | TRBD2 | once | TRBV7-8 | TGTGCCAGCAGCTTCGGACTAGCGAGCACAGATACGCAGTATTTT | CASSFGLASTDTQYF
TRBJ1-2 | . | . | TRBV6-5 | TGTGCCAGCAGTTACGGGCAGGCGACTAACTATGGCTACACCTTC | CASSYGQATNYGYTF
TRBJ1-2 | . | . | TRBV28 | TGTGCCAGCAGAGCACAGTCCAACTATGGCTACACCTTC | CASRAQSNYGYTF
TRBJ1-6 | TRBD1 | . | TRBV9 | TGTGCCAGCAGCGTAGGGACAGGGGTTAATTCACCCCTCCACTTT | CASSVGTGVNSPLHF
TRBJ1-1 | TRBD1 | . | TRBV10-3 | TGTGCCATCAGGGGACAGGGTGGGGGCACTGAAGCTTTCTTT | CAIRGQGGGTEAFF
TRBJ2-2 | . | . | TRBV10-3 | TGTGCCATCAGTGAGAACAGGGAGAACACCGGGGAGCTGTTTTTT | CAISENRENTGELFF
TRBJ2-1 | TRBD2 | . | TRBV18 | TGTGCCAGCTCACCCGGACTAGCGGGAGTTGGAGACAATGAGCAGTTCTTC | CASSPGLAGVGDNEQFF
TRBJ1-1 | . | once | TRBV2 | TGTGCCAGCAGACAGGGATCGACCACTGAAGCTTTCTTT | CASRQGSTTEAFF
TRBJ2-7 | TRBD2 | . | TRBV5-6 | TGTGCCAGCAGCTTGGGTGGGAGGGCCTTTTACGAGCAGTACTTC | CASSLGGRAFYEQYF
TRBJ1-1 | . | . | TRBV6-1 | TGTGCCAGCAGTGAAAGTGGAGTCACTGAAGCTTTCTTT | CASSESGVTEAFF
TRBJ1-5 | . | . | TRBV5-1 | TGCGCCAGCAGCTTGATAGGGGATCAGCCCCAGCATTTT | CASSLIGDQPQHF
TRBJ2-5 | TRBD2 | . | TRBV19 | TGTGCCAGTAGTATATTAACTAGCGGGCGAGAGACCCAGTACTTC | CASSILTSGRETQYF
TRBJ2-5 | . | . | TRBV4-2 | TGTGCCAGCAGCCAAGCTTCAGGACAGAAACAAGAGACCCAGTACTTC | CASSQASGQKQETQYF
TRBJ2-1 | . | . | TRBV25-1 | TGTGCCAGCAGTATTGACAGGGTGGGGGGCAATGAGCAGTTCTTC | CASSIDRVGGNEQFF
TRBJ2-1 | TRBD2 | . | TRBV28 | TGTGCCAGCCGGCGGGGGGCTGGTTATGAGCAGTTCTTC | CASRRGAGYEQFF
TRBJ1-5 | . | . | TRBV19 | TGTGCCAGTCACACGAGGGGGAGCAATCAGCCCCAGCATTTT | CASHTRGSNQPQHF
TRBJ2-7 | . | few | TRBV6-5 | TGTGCCAGCAGTTACTCGTTTAGGGGGTACGAGCAGTACTTC | CASSYSFRGYEQYF
TRBJ2-1 | TRBD2 | . | TRBV19 | TGTGCCAGTAGTACGCTAGCGGGGGGGCCCTACAATGAGCAGTTCTTC | CASSTLAGGPYNEQFF
TRBJ1-6 | TRBD1 | few | TRBV9 | TGTGCCAGCAGCGTGGGACAGGGGAAGAATTCACCCCTCCACTTT | CASSVGQGKNSPLHF
TRBJ1-5 | . | once | TRBV28 | TGTGCCAGCAGCAACGCAGTTTTCAGTCAGCCCCAGCATTTT | CASSNAVFSQPQHF
TRBJ2-5 | . | . | TRBV28 | TGTGCCAGCAGTACCGGGACACAGGAGACCCAGTACTTC | CASSTGTQETQYF
TRBJ2-7 | TRBD1 | few | TRBV7-3 | TGTGCCAGCAGCGCCACGGGACAGGGGAGGGACGAGCAGTACTTC | CASSATGQGRDEQYF
TRBJ2-7 | TRBD1 | . | TRBV5-1 | TGCGCCAGCAGCACGGGGACAGGGGCCTACGAGCAGTACTTC | CASSTGTGAYEQYF
TRBJ1-2 | . | . | TRBV28 | TGTGCCAGCAGTTTCGGGACACGTAACAACTATGGCTACACCTTC | CASSFGTRNNYGYTF